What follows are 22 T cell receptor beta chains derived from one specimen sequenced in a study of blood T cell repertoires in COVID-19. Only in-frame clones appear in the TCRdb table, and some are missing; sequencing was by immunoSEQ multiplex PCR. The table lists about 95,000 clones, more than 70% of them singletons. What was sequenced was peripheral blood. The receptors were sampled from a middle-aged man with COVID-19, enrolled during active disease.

In DNA form, the CDR3 reads TGTGCCAGCAGTCGTGGACTGCTGATTAATGAAAAACTGTTTTTT. This gives the protein CASSRGLLINEKLFF. V usage is TRBV2 and J usage is TRBJ1-4, with no clear D. CDR3 length equals 15 residues. The germline V gene has CDR1 SNHLY and CDR2 FYNNEI. The V gene lost 5 bases and the J gene lost 4 bases, with 14 bases spanning the gap.

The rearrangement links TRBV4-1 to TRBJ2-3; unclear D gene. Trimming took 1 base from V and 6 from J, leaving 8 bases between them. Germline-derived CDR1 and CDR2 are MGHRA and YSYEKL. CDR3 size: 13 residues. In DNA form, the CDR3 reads TGCGCCAGCAGCCAAGGAGGCGTGGATACGCAGTATTTT. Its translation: CASSQGGVDTQYF.

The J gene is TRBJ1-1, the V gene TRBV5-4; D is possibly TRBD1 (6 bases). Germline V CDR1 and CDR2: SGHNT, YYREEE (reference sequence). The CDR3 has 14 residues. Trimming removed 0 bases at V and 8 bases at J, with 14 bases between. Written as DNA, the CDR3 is TGTGCCAGCAGCTTGGAGCCAGGGGATTCGGAAGCTTTCTTT. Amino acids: CASSLEPGDSEAFF.

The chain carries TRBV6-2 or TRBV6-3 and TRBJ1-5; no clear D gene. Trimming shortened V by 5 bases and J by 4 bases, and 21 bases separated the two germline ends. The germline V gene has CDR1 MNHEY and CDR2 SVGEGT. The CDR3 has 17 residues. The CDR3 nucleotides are TGTGCCAGCAGTCCCCTGACGGACGGGAGGATTAATCAGCCCCAGCATTTT. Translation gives CASSPLTDGRINQPQHF.

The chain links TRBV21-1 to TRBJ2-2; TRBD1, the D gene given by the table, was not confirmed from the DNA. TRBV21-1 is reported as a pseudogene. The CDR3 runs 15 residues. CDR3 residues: CASSTDRGDTGELFF. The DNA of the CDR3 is TGTGCCAGCAGCACAGACAGGGGGGACACCGGGGAGCTGTTTTTT.

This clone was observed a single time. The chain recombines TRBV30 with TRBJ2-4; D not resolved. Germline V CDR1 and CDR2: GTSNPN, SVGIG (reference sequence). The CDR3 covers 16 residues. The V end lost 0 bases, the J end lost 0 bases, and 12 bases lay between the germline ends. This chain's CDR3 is CAWSVRSLLAKNIQYF. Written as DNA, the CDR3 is TGTGCCTGGAGTGTACGGTCTCTTCTAGCCAAAAACATTCAGTACTTC.

The CDR3 region is CASSLEQGVRAFF. The DNA of the CDR3 is TGTGCCAGCAGCTTAGAACAGGGGGTGCGAGCTTTCTTT. The gene calls are TRBV7-6 and TRBJ1-1; 8 nucleotides align to TRBD1. V was pared by 1 base and J by 10 bases, with 5 bases of the junction left unmatched. Germline assignment: CDR1 SGHVS and CDR2 FNYEAQ. The CDR3 contains 13 residues.

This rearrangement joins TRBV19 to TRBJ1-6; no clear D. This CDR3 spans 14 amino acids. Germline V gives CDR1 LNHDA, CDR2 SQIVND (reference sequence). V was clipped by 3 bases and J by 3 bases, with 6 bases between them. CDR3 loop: CASSIRDYNSPLHF. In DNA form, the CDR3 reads TGTGCCAGTAGTATTCGGGACTATAATTCACCCCTCCACTTT.

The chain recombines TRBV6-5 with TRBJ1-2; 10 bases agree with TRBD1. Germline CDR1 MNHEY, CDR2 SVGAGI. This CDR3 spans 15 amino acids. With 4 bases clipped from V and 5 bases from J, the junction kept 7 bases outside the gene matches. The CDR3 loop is CASSSGTGAWYGYTF. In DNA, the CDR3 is TGTGCCAGCAGTTCCGGGACAGGGGCATGGTATGGCTACACCTTC.

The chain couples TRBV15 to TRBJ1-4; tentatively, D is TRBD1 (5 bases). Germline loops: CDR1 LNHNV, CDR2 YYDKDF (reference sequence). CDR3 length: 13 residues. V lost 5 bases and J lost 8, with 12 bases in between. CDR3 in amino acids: CATSARVGEKLFF. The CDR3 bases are TGTGCCACCAGCGCCAGGGTAGGGGAAAAACTGTTTTTT.

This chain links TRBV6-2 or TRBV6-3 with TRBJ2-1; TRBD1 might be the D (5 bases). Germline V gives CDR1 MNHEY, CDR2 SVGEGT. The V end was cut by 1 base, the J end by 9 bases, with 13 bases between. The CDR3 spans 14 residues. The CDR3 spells CASSYYPRASEQFF. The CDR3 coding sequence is TGTGCCAGCAGTTACTACCCCAGGGCGAGTGAGCAGTTCTTC.

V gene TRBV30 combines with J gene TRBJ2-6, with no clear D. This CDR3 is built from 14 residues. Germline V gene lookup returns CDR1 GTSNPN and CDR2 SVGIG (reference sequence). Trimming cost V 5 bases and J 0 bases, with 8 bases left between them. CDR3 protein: CAWDSSSGANVLTF. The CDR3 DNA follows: TGTGCCTGGGACTCTAGCTCTGGGGCCAACGTCCTGACTTTC.

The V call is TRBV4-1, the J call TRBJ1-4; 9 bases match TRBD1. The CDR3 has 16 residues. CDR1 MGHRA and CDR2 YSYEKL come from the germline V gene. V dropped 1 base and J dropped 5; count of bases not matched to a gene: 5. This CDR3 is CASSQGPGQGNEKLFF. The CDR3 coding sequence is TGCGCCAGCAGCCAAGGGCCGGGACAGGGAAATGAAAAACTGTTTTTT.

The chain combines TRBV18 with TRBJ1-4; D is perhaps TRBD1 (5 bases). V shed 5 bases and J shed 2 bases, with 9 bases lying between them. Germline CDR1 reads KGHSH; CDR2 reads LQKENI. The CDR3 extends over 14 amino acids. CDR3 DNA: TGTGCCAGCTCAGCGACAGCTACTAATGAAAAACTGTTTTTT. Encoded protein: CASSATATNEKLFF.

Here the CDR3 DNA reads TGTGCCAGCAGCTTGAATCTCTACAATGAGCAGTTCTTC. Translating gives CASSLNLYNEQFF. The rearrangement joins TRBV5-4 to TRBJ2-1; unclear D gene. CDR1 is SGHNT and CDR2 is YYREEE in the germline V gene (reference sequence). CDR3 size: 13 residues. Deletions cut 1 base from V and 3 bases from J, with 5 bases between.

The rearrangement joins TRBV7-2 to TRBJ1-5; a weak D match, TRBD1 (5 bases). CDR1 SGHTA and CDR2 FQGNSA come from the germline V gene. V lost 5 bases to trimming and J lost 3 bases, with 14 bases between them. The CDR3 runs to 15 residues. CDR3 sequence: CASSAPGEVNQPQHF. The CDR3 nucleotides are TGTGCCAGCAGCGCCCCGGGGGAGGTCAATCAGCCCCAGCATTTT.

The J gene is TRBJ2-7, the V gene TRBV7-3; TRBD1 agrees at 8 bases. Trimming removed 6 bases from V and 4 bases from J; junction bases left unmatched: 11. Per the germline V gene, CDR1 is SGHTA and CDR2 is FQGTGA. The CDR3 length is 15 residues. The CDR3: CASSNGQGPAYEQYF. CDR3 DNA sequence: TGTGCCAGCAGTAACGGACAGGGTCCCGCTTACGAGCAGTACTTC. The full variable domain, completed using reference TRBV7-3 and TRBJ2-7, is GAGVSQTPSNKVTEKGKYVELRCDPISGHTALYWYRQSLGQGPEFLIYFQGTGAADDSGLPNDRFFAVRPEGSVSTLKIQRTERGDSAVYLCASSNGQGPAYEQYFGPGTRLTVT.

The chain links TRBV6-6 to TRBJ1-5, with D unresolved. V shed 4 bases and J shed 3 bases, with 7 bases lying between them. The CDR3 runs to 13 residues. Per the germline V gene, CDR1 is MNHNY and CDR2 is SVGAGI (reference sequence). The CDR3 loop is CASSSTTNQPQHF. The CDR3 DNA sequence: TGTGCCAGCAGTTCGACAACCAATCAGCCCCAGCATTTT.

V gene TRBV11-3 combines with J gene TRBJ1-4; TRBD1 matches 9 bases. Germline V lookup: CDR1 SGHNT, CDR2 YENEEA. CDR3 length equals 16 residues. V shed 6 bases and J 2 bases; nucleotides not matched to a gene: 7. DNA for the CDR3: TGTGCCAGCAGATCTACAGGGGGCGGTACTAATGAAAAACTGTTTTTT. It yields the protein CASRSTGGGTNEKLFF.

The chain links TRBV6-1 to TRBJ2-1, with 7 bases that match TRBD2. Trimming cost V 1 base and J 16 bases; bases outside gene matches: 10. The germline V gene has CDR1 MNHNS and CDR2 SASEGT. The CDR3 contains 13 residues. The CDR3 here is CASSEGKWGGPFF. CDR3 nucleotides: TGTGCCAGCAGTGAAGGGAAATGGGGGGGACCCTTCTTC.

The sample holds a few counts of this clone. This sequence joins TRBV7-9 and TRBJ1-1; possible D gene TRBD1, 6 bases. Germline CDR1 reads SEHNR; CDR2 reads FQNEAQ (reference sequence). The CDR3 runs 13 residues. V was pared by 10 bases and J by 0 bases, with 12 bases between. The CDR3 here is CATETGMNTEAFF. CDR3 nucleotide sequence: TGTGCCACCGAGACAGGAATGAACACTGAAGCTTTCTTT.

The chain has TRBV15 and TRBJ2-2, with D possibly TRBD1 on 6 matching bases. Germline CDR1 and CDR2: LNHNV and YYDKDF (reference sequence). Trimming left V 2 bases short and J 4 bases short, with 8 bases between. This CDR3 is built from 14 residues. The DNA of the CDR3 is TGTGCCACCAGCAGACTACAGGGCACCGGGGAGCTGTTTTTT. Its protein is CATSRLQGTGELFF.